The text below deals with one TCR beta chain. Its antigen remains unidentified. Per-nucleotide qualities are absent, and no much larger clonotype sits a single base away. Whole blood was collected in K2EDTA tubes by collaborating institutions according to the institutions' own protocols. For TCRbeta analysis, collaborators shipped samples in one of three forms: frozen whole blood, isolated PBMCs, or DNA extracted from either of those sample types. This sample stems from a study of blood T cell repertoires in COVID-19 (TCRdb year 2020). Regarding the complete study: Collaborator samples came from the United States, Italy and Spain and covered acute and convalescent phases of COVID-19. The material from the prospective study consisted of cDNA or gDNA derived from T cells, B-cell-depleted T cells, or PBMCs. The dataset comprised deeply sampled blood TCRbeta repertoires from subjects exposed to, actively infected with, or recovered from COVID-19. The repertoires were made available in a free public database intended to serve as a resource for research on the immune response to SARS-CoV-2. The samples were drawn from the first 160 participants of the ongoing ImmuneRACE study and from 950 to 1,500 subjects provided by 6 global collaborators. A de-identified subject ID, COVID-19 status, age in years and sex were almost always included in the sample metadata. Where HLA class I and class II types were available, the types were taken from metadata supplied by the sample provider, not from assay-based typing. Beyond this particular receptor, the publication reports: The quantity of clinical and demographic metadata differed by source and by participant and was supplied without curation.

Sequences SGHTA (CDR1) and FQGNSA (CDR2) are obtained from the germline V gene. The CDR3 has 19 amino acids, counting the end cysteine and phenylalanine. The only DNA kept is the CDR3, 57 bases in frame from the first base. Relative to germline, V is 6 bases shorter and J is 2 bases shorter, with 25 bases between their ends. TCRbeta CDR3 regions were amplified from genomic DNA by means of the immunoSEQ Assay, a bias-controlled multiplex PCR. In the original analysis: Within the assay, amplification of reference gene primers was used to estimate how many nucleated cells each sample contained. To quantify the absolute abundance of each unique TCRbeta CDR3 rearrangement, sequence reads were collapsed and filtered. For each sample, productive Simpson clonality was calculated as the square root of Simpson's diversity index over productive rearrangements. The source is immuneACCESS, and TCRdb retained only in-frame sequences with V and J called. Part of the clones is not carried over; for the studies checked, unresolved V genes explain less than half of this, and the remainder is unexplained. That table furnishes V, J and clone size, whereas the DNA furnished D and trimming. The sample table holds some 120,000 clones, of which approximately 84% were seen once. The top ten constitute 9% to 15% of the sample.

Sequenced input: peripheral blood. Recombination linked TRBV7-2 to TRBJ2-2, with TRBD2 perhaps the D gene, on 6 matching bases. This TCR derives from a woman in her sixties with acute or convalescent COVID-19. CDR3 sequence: CASSKRGTFTLSNTGELFF. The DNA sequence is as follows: TGTGCCAGCAGTAAACGTGGGACTTTTACCCTCTCTAACACCGGGGAGCTGTTTTTT.